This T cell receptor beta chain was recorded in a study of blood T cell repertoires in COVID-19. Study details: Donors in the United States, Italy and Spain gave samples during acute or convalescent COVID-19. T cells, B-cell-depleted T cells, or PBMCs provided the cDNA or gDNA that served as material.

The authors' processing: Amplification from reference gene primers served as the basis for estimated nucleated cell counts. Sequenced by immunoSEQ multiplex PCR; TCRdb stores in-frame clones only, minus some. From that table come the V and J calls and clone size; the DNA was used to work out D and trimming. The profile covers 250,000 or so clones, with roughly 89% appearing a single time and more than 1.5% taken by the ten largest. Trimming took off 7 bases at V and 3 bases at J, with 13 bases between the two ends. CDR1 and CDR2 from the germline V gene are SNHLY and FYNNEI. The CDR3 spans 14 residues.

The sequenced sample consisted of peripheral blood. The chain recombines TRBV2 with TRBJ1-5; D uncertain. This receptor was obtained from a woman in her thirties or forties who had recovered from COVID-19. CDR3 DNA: TGTGCCAGCATGAGGAGTCAAAACAATCAGCCCCAGCATTTT. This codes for CASMRSQNNQPQHF.